Below are 18 T cell receptor beta chains sequenced from a single sample in a study of blood T cell repertoires in COVID-19. Repertoires were generated with immunoSEQ multiplex PCR, while TCRdb's copy carries only in-frame clones and drops some. The sample gives some 48,000 clones, around 83% of which show up once; approximately 14% is in the top ten. The sample taken for sequencing was peripheral blood. Source of these receptors: a human donor with acute or convalescent COVID-19. The donor label of this sample is uncertain.

V is TRBV6-1 and J is TRBJ1-3; D is possibly TRBD1 (5 bases). The germline gives CDR1 MNHNS, CDR2 SASEGT. Deletions cut 3 bases from V and 1 base from J, with 10 bases between. There are 15 residues in the CDR3. CDR3: CASSDQGLSGNTIYF. The CDR3 DNA reads as TGTGCCAGCAGTGACCAGGGTCTATCTGGAAACACCATATATTTT.

V is TRBV4-1 and J is TRBJ1-2, with 8 bases identical to TRBD1. CDR1 MGHRA and CDR2 YSYEKL come from the germline V gene. The CDR3 covers 16 residues. V lost 1 base to trimming and J lost 0 bases; unmatched junction nucleotides: 4. The CDR3 reads CASSQGTGRTNYGYTF. Here the CDR3 DNA reads TGCGCCAGCAGCCAAGGGACAGGGAGAACTAACTATGGCTACACCTTC.

This clone has just one count. The chain has TRBV18 and TRBJ2-7, with TRBD2 matching over 13 bases. The CDR3 has 18 residues. Germline V lookup: CDR1 KGHSH, CDR2 LQKENI. The V gene end was trimmed by 3 bases and the J gene end by 5 bases; junction bases not matched to a gene: 13. CDR3 nucleotide sequence: TGTGCCAGCTCACCGGGACTAGCGGGGTTCGCCTTAGGCGACGAGCAGTACTTC. As protein: CASSPGLAGFALGDEQYF.

This chain uses TRBV29-1 with TRBJ2-1; 8 nucleotides align to TRBD1. Germline CDR1 is SQVTM and CDR2 is ANQGSEA. The CDR3 has 14 amino acids. V lost 0 bases to trimming and J lost 9 bases; unmatched junction nucleotides: 7. Here the CDR3 DNA reads TGCAGCGTTGAAGAGAGTCAGGGGGCTAGTGAGCAGTTCTTC. Protein: CSVEESQGASEQFF.

The chain combines TRBV18 with TRBJ1-2; maybe TRBD1 (6 bases). The V gene's germline CDR1 is KGHSH and CDR2 LQKENI. The CDR3 has 13 residues. Trimming shortened V by 6 bases and J by 5 bases, and 13 bases separated the two germline ends. CDR3 coding DNA: TGTGCCAGCTCGGACTTAGGGGGATATGGCTACACCTTC. It encodes CASSDLGGYGYTF.

The chain employs TRBV30 and TRBJ1-4; 8 nucleotides line up with TRBD1. CDR1 is GTSNPN and CDR2 is SVGIG in the germline V gene (reference sequence). The V gene end was trimmed by 3 bases and the J gene end by 4 bases; junction bases not matched to a gene: 10. This CDR3 is 16 amino acids long. CDR3 DNA: TGTGCCTGGAGACTAACGGACAGGGACTATAATGAAAAACTGTTTTTT. The encoded protein is CAWRLTDRDYNEKLFF.

This chain joins TRBV4-2 and TRBJ2-7, with 8 positions matching TRBD2. Germline CDR1 reads LGHNA; CDR2 reads YNFKEQ. CDR3 length equals 17 residues. V gave up 3 bases and J gave up 0 bases; unmatched junction bases: 10. DNA of the CDR3: TGTGCCAGCAGCCAGTTAGCCGGGACTAGTCCCTCCTACGAGCAGTACTTC. It yields the protein CASSQLAGTSPSYEQYF.

This clone was observed a few times. The chain uses TRBV29-1 and TRBJ2-7; the match to TRBD1 covers 9 bases. Germline V gene data show CDR1 as SQVTM and CDR2 as ANQGSEA. This CDR3 contains 17 residues. V shed 2 bases, J shed 5 bases, and the junction held 16 bases outside the gene matches. The CDR3 DNA reads as TGCAGCGTTGAAAGTCCAGACAGCCGGGACAGGGTTCACGAGCAGTACTTC. Translated: CSVESPDSRDRVHEQYF.

This sequence joins TRBV28 and TRBJ1-5; 9 bases map to TRBD1. The germline CDR1 and CDR2 sequences are MDHEN and SYDVKM. V shed 5 bases and J 6 bases; nucleotides not matched to a gene: 8. This CDR3 has 15 residues. The CDR3 loop is CASSRPGQGSQPQHF. The CDR3 DNA sequence: TGTGCCAGCAGTCGACCGGGACAGGGTAGTCAGCCCCAGCATTTT.

This chain uses TRBV6-6 with TRBJ2-3, with a possible D match to TRBD1 (7 bases). From germline, CDR1 is MNHNY and CDR2 SVGAGI (reference sequence). This CDR3 has 15 amino acids. With 2 bases removed from V and 3 bases from J, the gap between germline ends came to 12 bases. CDR3 nucleotides: TGTGCCAGCAGTTACCAGGGGGGTAAAACAGATACGCAGTATTTT. The encoded protein is CASSYQGGKTDTQYF.

This CDR3 is CASDGAGGPQETQYF. The DNA for the CDR3 is TGTGCCAGCGACGGGGCAGGGGGGCCCCAAGAGACCCAGTACTTC. The V gene is TRBV19, the J gene TRBJ2-5; possibly TRBD1 for D (7 bases). The CDR3 is 15 amino acids. V lost 9 bases and J lost 1, with 18 bases in between. Germline V gene sequence: CDR1 LNHDA, CDR2 SQIVND (reference sequence). The variable domain in full, completed from reference TRBV19 and TRBJ2-5, reads DGGITQSPKYLFRKEGQNVTLSCEQNLNHDAMYWYRQDPGQGLRLIYYSQIVNDFQKGDIAEGYSVSREKKESFPLTVTSAQKNPTAFYLCASDGAGGPQETQYFGPGTRLLVL.

The chain joins TRBV9 to TRBJ2-3; 9 bases map to TRBD2. CDR3 size: 16 residues. Per the germline V gene, CDR1 is SGDLS and CDR2 is YYNGEE. The V and J ends lost 4 bases and 5 bases, in that order; junction bases with no gene match: 11. The CDR3 loop reads CASSRLAATTGDTQYF. DNA for the CDR3: TGTGCCAGCAGCCGACTAGCGGCCACGACCGGAGATACGCAGTATTTT.

CDR3 coding DNA: TGTGCCAGCAGTGAAGCGGCCTACCAGGGGGCGCTTAATGGCTACACCTTC. Protein sequence: CASSEAAYQGALNGYTF. V is TRBV6-1 and J is TRBJ1-2; 8 nucleotides align to TRBD1. V lost 0 bases and J lost 6; bases outside the gene matches: 12. The germline V gene has CDR1 MNHNS and CDR2 SASEGT. The CDR3 runs to 17 residues.

The chain is built from TRBV5-6 and TRBJ1-6; 8 nucleotides line up with TRBD1. The ends lost 4 bases at V and 6 bases at J; junction bases unmatched: 9. Germline CDR1 is SGHDT and CDR2 is YYEEEE. The CDR3 is made up of 16 amino acids. The chain's CDR3 is CASSRRTGLSNSPLHF. CDR3 DNA sequence: TGTGCCAGCAGCCGTCGGACAGGGTTGAGTAATTCACCCCTCCACTTT. Full variable domain (rest looked up from reference TRBV5-6 and TRBJ1-6): DAGVTQSPTHLIKTRGQQVTLRCSPKSGHDTVSWYQQALGQGPQFIFQYYEEEERQRGNFPDRFSGHQFPNYSSELNVNALLLGDSALYLCASSRRTGLSNSPLHFGNGTRLTVT.

This rearrangement joins TRBV12-3 or TRBV12-4 to TRBJ2-7, with TRBD1 matching over 7 bases. This CDR3 contains 12 residues. V lost 6 bases to trimming and J lost 3 bases; unmatched junction nucleotides: 2. The CDR3, as DNA: TGTGCCAGCAGCTGGACAGGCTACGAGCAGTACTTC. The encoded protein is CASSWTGYEQYF.

The V and J genes are TRBV7-9 and TRBJ2-3; 8 bases fit TRBD1. V shed 9 bases and J 1 base; nucleotides not matched to a gene: 6. The CDR3 has 14 amino acids. Germline lookup yields CDR1 SEHNR and CDR2 FQNEAQ (reference sequence). CDR3 in amino acids: CASQGAQGTDTQYF. The CDR3 nucleotides read TGTGCCAGTCAGGGGGCTCAGGGCACAGATACGCAGTATTTT.

V gene TRBV7-8 combines with J gene TRBJ2-3; 9 nucleotides agree with TRBD1. The CDR3 extends over 18 amino acids. CDR1 is SGHVS and CDR2 is FQNEAQ in the germline V gene. With V trimmed by 4 bases and J by 2 bases, 13 bases remained unmatched. The CDR3 is CASSSLPGQGGYTDTQYF. DNA for the CDR3: TGTGCCAGCAGCTCTCTCCCGGGACAGGGAGGTTACACAGATACGCAGTATTTT.

V and J are TRBV7-2 and TRBJ2-2; TRBD1 might be the D (6 bases). The CDR3 is 17 residues long. Looked up from germline, CDR1 is SGHTA and CDR2 is FQGNSA. The V and J ends lost 1 base and 2 bases respectively, with 14 bases between them. The CDR3, as DNA: TGTGCCAGCAGCTTAGGAGGGGACATCATTAACACCGGGGAGCTGTTTTTT. This codes for CASSLGGDIINTGELFF.